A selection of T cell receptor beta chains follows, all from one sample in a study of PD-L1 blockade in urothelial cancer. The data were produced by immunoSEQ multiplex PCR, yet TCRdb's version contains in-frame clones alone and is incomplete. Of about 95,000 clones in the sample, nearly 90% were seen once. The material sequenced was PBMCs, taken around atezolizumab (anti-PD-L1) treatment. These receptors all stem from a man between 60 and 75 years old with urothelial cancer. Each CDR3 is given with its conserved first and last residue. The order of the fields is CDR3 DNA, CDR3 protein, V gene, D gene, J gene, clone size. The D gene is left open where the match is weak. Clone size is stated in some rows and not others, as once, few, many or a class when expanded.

TGTGCCAGCAGCAACGGACAGGGGAACTACGAGCAGTACTTC | CASSNGQGNYEQYF | TRBV5-5 | TRBD1 | TRBJ2-7 | NA
TGTGCTAGCAGCCCTGGTGGAGGGATAACTGGGGCCAACGTCCTGACTTTC | CASSPGGGITGANVLTF | TRBV7-7 | NA | TRBJ2-6 | few
TGTGCCAGCAGCCCCGGGGGGGGCTTTGGAAACACCATATATTTT | CASSPGGGFGNTIYF | TRBV9 | NA | TRBJ1-3 | NA
TGTGCCAGCAGAGGGACAGTTAGCAATCAGCCCCAGCATTTT | CASRGTVSNQPQHF | TRBV2 | TRBD1 | TRBJ1-5 | NA
TGTGCCAGCAGCGTAGATTTTTCTAGCGGGGCGCCTGGTACGCAGTATTTT | CASSVDFSSGAPGTQYF | TRBV9 | TRBD2 | TRBJ2-3 | NA
TGTGCCAGAAGATTAGAAGCCCAGGGGACGAACAATGAGCAGTTCTTC | CARRLEAQGTNNEQFF | TRBV5-3 | NA | TRBJ2-1 | few
TGTGCCAGCAGTGAATGGGGGGGGAACACTGAAGCTTTCTTT | CASSEWGGNTEAFF | TRBV6-1 | NA | TRBJ1-1 | NA
TGTGCCAGCAGTGAATACAGGGCCTACGAGCAGTACTTC | CASSEYRAYEQYF | TRBV2 | NA | TRBJ2-7 | NA
TGTGCCATCAGTGAGGCGTGGACAGAGAACACTGAAGCTTTCTTT | CAISEAWTENTEAFF | TRBV10-3 | NA | TRBJ1-1 | NA
TGCGCCAGCAGCCAAGTTCGGACTAGCGGGACGCTATTCGACGAGCAGTACTTC | CASSQVRTSGTLFDEQYF | TRBV4-1 | TRBD2 | TRBJ2-7 | NA
TGTGCCATCAGTGAAGCGGGGGGGGCCTGGGAGACCCAGTACTTC | CAISEAGGAWETQYF | TRBV10-3 | TRBD2 | TRBJ2-5 | NA
TGTGCCAGCAGTCCCTCTTGGGCGGGAGAGTCCTACGAGCAGTACTTC | CASSPSWAGESYEQYF | TRBV6-6 | TRBD2 | TRBJ2-7 | NA
TGCGCCAGCAGCCAAGTCGCGGGGATGGTTGGGGCCAACGTCCTGACTTTC | CASSQVAGMVGANVLTF | TRBV4-3 | NA | TRBJ2-6 | NA
TGCGCCAGCAGCTTGGATCCGGGACTAGGGTCCAATGAGCAGTTCTTC | CASSLDPGLGSNEQFF | TRBV5-1 | TRBD2 | TRBJ2-1 | NA
TGTGCCAGTAGTATCGAAGTAGCCTATAATTCACCCCTCCACTTT | CASSIEVAYNSPLHF | TRBV19 | NA | TRBJ1-6 | NA
TGTGCCTGGAGTGTACAGATCAATCAGCCCCAGCATTTT | CAWSVQINQPQHF | TRBV30 | NA | TRBJ1-5 | NA
TGTGCCAGTAGGACAGGGGCAACTAATGAAAAACTGTTTTTT | CASRTGATNEKLFF | TRBV19 | TRBD1 | TRBJ1-4 | NA
TGCGCCAGCAGCTTGACAGAGGGTTACTATGGCTACACCTTC | CASSLTEGYYGYTF | TRBV5-1 | NA | TRBJ1-2 | NA
TGTGCCAGCAAAGACACCTACCAAGAGACCCAGTACTTC | CASKDTYQETQYF | TRBV5-4 | NA | TRBJ2-5 | NA
TGTGCCAGCAGCCTGGGACTAGCGGGTACGGCTGAGCAGTTCTTC | CASSLGLAGTAEQFF | TRBV11-1 | TRBD2 | TRBJ2-1 | NA
TGTGCCAGCAGCTTATTGTGGACAGGGGGCACTGAAGCTTTCTTT | CASSLLWTGGTEAFF | TRBV11-2 | TRBD1 | TRBJ1-1 | NA
TGTGCCAGCAGCTTAGCAGGGACTAGCGCTGCCTACGAGCAGTACTTC | CASSLAGTSAAYEQYF | TRBV7-8 | TRBD2 | TRBJ2-7 | NA
TGCGCCAGCAGACGGGAGGGGGCTGGGACTGAAGCTTTCTTT | CASRREGAGTEAFF | TRBV10-2 | TRBD1 | TRBJ1-1 | NA
TGTGCCAGCAGTCTCCGGGGTCTCTATGGCTACACCTTC | CASSLRGLYGYTF | TRBV27 | NA | TRBJ1-2 | NA
TGTGCCAGCAGCAAGATGCTACCCTACGAGCAGTACTTC | CASSKMLPYEQYF | TRBV5-8 | NA | TRBJ2-7 | once
TGTGCCAGCAGTTTGGTTAGCTTCACAGATACGCAGTATTTT | CASSLVSFTDTQYF | TRBV28 | NA | TRBJ2-3 | NA
TGTGCCAGCAGCGTAGACCCAGGGACTGGAAACACCATATATTTT | CASSVDPGTGNTIYF | TRBV9 | NA | TRBJ1-3 | NA
TGTGCCAGCAGCGACCTCCGCAGGGTCCCTGAAGCTTTCTTT | CASSDLRRVPEAFF | TRBV6-1 | NA | TRBJ1-1 | NA
TGCGCCAGCAGCAAGATAGCGGGGGACGACGAGCAGTACTTC | CASSKIAGDDEQYF | TRBV5-1 | TRBD2 | TRBJ2-7 | NA
TGTGCCAGCAGCTCGCTCCTACCCACAGGGGATCAGCCCCAGCATTTT | CASSSLLPTGDQPQHF | TRBV7-9 | TRBD1 | TRBJ1-5 | NA
TGTGCCAGCAGTGAATCCGGGACCGGAGGGGACAATGAGCAGTTCTTC | CASSESGTGGDNEQFF | TRBV25-1 | NA | TRBJ2-1 | NA
TGTGCCAGCCTACCACTAGCGGGGAATCAAGAGACCCAGTACTTC | CASLPLAGNQETQYF | TRBV5-6 | TRBD2 | TRBJ2-5 | NA
TGCGCCAGCAGCTATGCGACAGGGGGGAACACTGAAGCTTTCTTT | CASSYATGGNTEAFF | TRBV5-1 | TRBD1 | TRBJ1-1 | NA
TGTGCCATCAGTAGGCAGGGGAACACAGATACGCAGTATTTT | CAISRQGNTDTQYF | TRBV10-3 | NA | TRBJ2-3 | NA
TGCAGCGTTTTGGGACAGATGGTTGGGCAGTATTTT | CSVLGQMVGQYF | TRBV29-1 | TRBD1 | TRBJ2-3 | NA
TGTGCCAGCAGCCTAGGACGGGGCGAGCAGTACTTC | CASSLGRGEQYF | TRBV28 | NA | TRBJ2-7 | NA
TGTGCCATCAGACCAAGCGGGGGGGCTGCCTCCTACGAGCAGTACTTC | CAIRPSGGAASYEQYF | TRBV10-3 | TRBD2 | TRBJ2-7 | NA
TGTGCCAGCACAGTGACACACTACAATGAGCAGTTCTTC | CASTVTHYNEQFF | TRBV6-1 | NA | TRBJ2-1 | NA
TGTGCCAGCACTACAGGGGGCCCCTACGAGCAGTACTTC | CASTTGGPYEQYF | TRBV2 | TRBD1 | TRBJ2-7 | once
TGCGCCAGGTCGGTGGGGGCCTTCTACGAGCAGTACTTC | CARSVGAFYEQYF | TRBV10-2 | NA | TRBJ2-7 | NA
TGCGCCAGCAGCAACGGGACTAGCGCATACGAGCAGTACTTC | CASSNGTSAYEQYF | TRBV5-1 | TRBD2 | TRBJ2-7 | NA
TGTGCCAGCAGCTTGTCAGGCGGGGAGCTGTTTTTT | CASSLSGGELFF | TRBV5-6 | NA | TRBJ2-2 | NA
TGTGCCAGCAGCTTGGAGGGCGGGTACGGCAATCAGCCCCAGCATTTT | CASSLEGGYGNQPQHF | TRBV5-8 | NA | TRBJ1-5 | NA
TGTGCCAGCAGCTTGGTGGCGGGATCTACGAATGAGCAGTTCTTC | CASSLVAGSTNEQFF | TRBV5-4 | NA | TRBJ2-1 | NA
TGTGCCAGCAGAGAAACAGGGATAGAAGCTTTCTTT | CASRETGIEAFF | TRBV5-5 | NA | TRBJ1-1 | few
TGTGCCAGCAGTTTAGACACAGGGGGAGGCACTGAAGCTTTCTTT | CASSLDTGGGTEAFF | TRBV2 | TRBD1 | TRBJ1-1 | NA
TGTGCCACCAGCAGAGATCTAGCTTCGGACGAGCAGTACTTC | CATSRDLASDEQYF | TRBV15 | NA | TRBJ2-7 | NA
TGTGCCAGCAGGGTCGACAGACACTATGGCTACACCTTC | CASRVDRHYGYTF | TRBV2 | NA | TRBJ1-2 | NA
TGTGCCAGCAGCTTAGGGGAGGTCGGCACCGGGGAGCTGTTTTTT | CASSLGEVGTGELFF | TRBV11-3 | NA | TRBJ2-2 | NA
TGTGCCAGCAGCCAAACAACAGGGGGCTATGGCTACACCTTC | CASSQTTGGYGYTF | TRBV7-2 | TRBD1 | TRBJ1-2 | once
TGTGCCAGCAGCTTAGGGGGCACAGAAAAACTGTTTTTT | CASSLGGTEKLFF | TRBV7-2 | NA | TRBJ1-4 | NA
TGTGCCAGCAGCTTCTCGGCGGGGGGGCGCACAGATACGCAGTATTTT | CASSFSAGGRTDTQYF | TRBV5-4 | TRBD2 | TRBJ2-3 | NA
TGTGCCAGCAGCTTAGGGCTAGCGGGGGTTTTAGCCAAAAACATTCAGTACTTC | CASSLGLAGVLAKNIQYF | TRBV7-2 | TRBD2 | TRBJ2-4 | NA
TGTGCCAGCAGCAACCGGGACAGGGGTTGGTATGGCTACACCTTC | CASSNRDRGWYGYTF | TRBV6-6 | TRBD1 | TRBJ1-2 | NA
TGTGCCATCGCAGGGGGCGCGAGGGGTCAGCCCCAGCATTTT | CAIAGGARGQPQHF | TRBV10-3 | TRBD1 | TRBJ1-5 | NA
TGTGCCAGCAGGAAAAAGGCAGGAACTAGCACAGATACGCAGTATTTT | CASRKKAGTSTDTQYF | TRBV27 | NA | TRBJ2-3 | NA